This T cell receptor beta chain was identified during a study of radiotherapy plus CTLA-4 blockade in lung cancer. Study-wide results and limits: Tumor-origin TCR clones grew in blood after radiotherapy plus ipilimumab.

Focal radiation and CTLA-4 blockade (ipilimumab) were tested in chemo-refractory metastatic non-small-cell lung cancer patients. With regard to this clone: Its antigen remains unidentified. This CDR3 is also generated by other DNA sequences in the sample.

Profiled with immunoSEQ multiplex PCR; TCRdb holds only in-frame clones, not every one. Of roughly 110,000 clones in the sample, 85% to 90% were seen once. V was trimmed by 0 bases and J by 2 bases, leaving 7 bases between them. Germline assignment: CDR1 MNHEY and CDR2 SVGAGI. The CDR3 has 14 amino acids. This TCR derives from a human donor with non-small cell lung cancer that progressed on radiotherapy plus ipilimumab. Some clones in this sample may be carry-over from other donors' samples. The source material was peripheral blood, sampled from a patient treated with radiotherapy plus ipilimumab. The J gene is TRBJ1-1, the V gene TRBV6-5; D might be TRBD1 (5 bases). The CDR3 region is CASSYSGENTEAFF. The CDR3 DNA reads TGTGCCAGCAGTTACTCGGGGGAAAACACTGAAGCTTTCTTT.